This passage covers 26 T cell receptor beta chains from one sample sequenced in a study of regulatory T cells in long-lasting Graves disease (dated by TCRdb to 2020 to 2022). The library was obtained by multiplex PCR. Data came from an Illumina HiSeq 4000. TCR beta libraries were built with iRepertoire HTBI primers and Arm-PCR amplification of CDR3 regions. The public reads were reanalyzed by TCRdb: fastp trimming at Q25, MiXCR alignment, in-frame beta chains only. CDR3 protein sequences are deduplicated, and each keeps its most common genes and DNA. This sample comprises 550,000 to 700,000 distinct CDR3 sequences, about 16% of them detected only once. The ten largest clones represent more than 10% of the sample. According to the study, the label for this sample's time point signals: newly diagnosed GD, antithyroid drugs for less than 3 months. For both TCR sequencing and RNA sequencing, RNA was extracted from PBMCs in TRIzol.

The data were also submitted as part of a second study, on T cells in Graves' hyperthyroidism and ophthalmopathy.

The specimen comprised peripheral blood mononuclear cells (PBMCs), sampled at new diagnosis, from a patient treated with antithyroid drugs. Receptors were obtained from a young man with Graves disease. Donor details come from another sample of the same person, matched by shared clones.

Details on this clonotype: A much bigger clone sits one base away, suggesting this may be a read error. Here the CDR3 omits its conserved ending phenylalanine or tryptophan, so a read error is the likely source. CDR3 region: CASSFGVGQETQYL. The CDR3 region has the DNA TGTGCCAGCAGTTTCGGGGTGGGACAAGAGACCCAGTACCTC. V usage is TRBV28 and J usage is TRBJ2-5; possibly TRBD2 for D (5 bases). Trimming shortened V by 3 bases and J by 2 bases, and 10 bases separated the two germline ends. This CDR3 has 14 residues. The germline V gene encodes CDR1 MDHEN and CDR2 SYDVKM.

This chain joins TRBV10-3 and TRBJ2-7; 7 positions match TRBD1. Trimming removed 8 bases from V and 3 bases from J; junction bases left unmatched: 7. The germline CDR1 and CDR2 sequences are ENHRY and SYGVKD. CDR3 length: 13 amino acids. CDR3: CAIEEQGVYEQYF. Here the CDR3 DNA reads TGTGCCATCGAGGAGCAGGGGGTCTACGAGCAGTACTTC.

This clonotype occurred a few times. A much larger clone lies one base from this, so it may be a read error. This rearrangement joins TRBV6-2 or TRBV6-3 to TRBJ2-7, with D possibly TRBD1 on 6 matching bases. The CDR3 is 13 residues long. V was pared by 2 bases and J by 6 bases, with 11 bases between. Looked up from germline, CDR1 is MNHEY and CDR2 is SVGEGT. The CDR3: CASSYQGYGEQYF. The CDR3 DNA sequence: TGTGCCAGCAGTTACCAGGGGTACGGCGAGCAGTACTTC.

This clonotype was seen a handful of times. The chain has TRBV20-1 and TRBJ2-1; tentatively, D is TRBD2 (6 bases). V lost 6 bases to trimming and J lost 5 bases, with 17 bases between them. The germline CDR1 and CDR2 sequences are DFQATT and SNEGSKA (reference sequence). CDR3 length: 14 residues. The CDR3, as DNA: TGCAGTGCCCCCCTAGCGATGACAAACAATGAGCAGTTCTTC. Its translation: CSAPLAMTNNEQFF.

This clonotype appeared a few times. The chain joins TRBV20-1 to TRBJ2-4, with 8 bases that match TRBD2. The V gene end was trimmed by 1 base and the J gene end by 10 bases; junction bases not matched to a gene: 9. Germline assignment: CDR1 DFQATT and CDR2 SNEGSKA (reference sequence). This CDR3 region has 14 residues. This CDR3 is CSARVGSGRGIQYF. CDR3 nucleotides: TGCAGTGCTAGAGTCGGCAGCGGGAGAGGGATTCAGTACTTC.

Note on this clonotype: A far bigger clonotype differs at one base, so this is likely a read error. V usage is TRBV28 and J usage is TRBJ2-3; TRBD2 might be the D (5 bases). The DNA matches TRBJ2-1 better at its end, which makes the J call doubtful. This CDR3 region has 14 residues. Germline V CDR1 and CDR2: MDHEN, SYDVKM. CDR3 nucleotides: TGTGCCAGCAGTGTCGGGGTGGGCATTTACGAGCAGTTCTTC. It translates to CASSVGVGIYEQFF.

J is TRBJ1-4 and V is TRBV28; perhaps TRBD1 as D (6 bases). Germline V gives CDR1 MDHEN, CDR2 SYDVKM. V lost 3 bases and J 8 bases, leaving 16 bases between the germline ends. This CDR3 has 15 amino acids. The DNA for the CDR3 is TGTGCCAGCAGTTTTCTCACAGGGTTGGGGGAAAAACTGTTTTTT. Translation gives CASSFLTGLGEKLFF.

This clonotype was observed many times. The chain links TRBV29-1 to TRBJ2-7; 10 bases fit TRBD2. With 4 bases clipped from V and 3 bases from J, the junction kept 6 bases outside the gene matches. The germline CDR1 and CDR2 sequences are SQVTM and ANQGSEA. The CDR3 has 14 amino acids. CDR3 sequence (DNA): TGCAGCGTTGTCCCAGCGGGAGGGTTCTACGAGCAGTACTTC. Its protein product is CSVVPAGGFYEQYF.

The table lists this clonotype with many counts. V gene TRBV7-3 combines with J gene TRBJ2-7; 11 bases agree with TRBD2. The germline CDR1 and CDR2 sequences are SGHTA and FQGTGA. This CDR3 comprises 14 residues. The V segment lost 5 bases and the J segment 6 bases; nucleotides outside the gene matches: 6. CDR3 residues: CASSPQGLAGEQYF. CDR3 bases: TGTGCCAGCAGCCCGCAAGGACTAGCGGGCGAGCAGTACTTC.

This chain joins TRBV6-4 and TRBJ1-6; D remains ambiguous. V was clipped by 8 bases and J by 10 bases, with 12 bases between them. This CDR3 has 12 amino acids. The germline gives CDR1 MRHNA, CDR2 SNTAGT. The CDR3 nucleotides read TGTGCCAGCGGGTACCGGGTGTCACCCCTCCACTTT. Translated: CASGYRVSPLHF.

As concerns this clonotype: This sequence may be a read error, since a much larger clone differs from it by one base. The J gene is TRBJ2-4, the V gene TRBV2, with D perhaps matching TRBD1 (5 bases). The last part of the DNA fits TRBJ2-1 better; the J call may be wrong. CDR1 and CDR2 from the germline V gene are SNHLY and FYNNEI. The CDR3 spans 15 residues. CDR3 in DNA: TGTACCAGCAGAGAAACAGGTATGATTGACAATGAGCAGTTCTTC. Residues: CTSRETGMIDNEQFF.

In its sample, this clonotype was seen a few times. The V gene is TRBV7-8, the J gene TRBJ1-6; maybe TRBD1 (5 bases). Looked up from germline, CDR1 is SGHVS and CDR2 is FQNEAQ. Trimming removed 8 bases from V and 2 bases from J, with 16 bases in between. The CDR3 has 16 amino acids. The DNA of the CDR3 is TGTGCCAGCGATCAGCGCAGGGCGCCCTATAATTCACCCCTCCACTTT. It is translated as CASDQRRAPYNSPLHF.

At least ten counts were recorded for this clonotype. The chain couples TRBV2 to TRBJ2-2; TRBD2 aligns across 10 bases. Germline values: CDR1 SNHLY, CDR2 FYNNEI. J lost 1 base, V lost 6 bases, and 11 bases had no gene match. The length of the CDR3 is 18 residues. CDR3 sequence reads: CASSPGNLAGVNTGELFF. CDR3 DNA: TGTGCCAGCAGCCCGGGAAACCTAGCGGGGGTGAACACCGGGGAGCTGTTTTTT.

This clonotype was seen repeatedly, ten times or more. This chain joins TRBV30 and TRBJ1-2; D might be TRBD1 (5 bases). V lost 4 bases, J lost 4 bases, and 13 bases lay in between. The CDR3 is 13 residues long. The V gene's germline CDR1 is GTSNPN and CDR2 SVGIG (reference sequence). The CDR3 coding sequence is TGTGCCTGGACCCCCGACAGATTCTATGGCTACACCTTC. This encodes CAWTPDRFYGYTF.

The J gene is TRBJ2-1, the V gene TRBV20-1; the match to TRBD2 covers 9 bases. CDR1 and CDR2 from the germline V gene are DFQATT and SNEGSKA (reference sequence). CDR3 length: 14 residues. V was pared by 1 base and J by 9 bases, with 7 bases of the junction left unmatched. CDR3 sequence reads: CSARGAGGPGEQFF. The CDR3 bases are TGCAGTGCTAGAGGGGCGGGAGGGCCGGGTGAGCAGTTCTTC.

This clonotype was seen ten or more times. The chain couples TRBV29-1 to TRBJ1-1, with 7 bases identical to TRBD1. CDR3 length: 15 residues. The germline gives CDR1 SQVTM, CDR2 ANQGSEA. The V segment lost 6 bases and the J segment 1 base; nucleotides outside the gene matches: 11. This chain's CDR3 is CSVEGTAPGNTEAFF. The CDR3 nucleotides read TGCAGCGTCGAGGGGACAGCACCGGGGAACACTGAAGCTTTCTTT.

This CDR3 is CASSYSRGSGGYTF. The CDR3 coding sequence is TGTGCCAGCAGTTACTCGCGAGGATCGGGAGGCTACACCTTC. The chain uses TRBV6-5 and TRBJ1-2; D ambiguous. Trimming cost V 0 bases and J 8 bases, with 13 bases left between them. From germline, CDR1 is MNHEY and CDR2 SVGAGI. The CDR3 is 14 amino acids.

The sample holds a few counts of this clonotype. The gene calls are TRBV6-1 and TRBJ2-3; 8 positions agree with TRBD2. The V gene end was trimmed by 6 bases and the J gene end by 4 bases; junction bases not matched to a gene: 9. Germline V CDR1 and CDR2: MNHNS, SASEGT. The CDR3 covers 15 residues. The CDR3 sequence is CASSLLAEEPDTQYF. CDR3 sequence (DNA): TGTGCCAGCAGCCTACTAGCGGAGGAGCCAGATACGCAGTATTTT.

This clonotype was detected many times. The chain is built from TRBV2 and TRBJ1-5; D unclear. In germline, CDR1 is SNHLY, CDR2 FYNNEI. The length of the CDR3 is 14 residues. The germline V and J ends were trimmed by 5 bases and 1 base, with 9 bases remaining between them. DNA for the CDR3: TGTGCCAGCAGTTCTTCAGTGAGCAATCAGCCCCAGCATTTT. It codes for CASSSSVSNQPQHF.

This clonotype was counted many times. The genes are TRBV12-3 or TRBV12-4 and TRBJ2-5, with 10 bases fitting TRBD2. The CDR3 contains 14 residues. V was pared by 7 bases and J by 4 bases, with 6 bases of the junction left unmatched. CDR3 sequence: CASTRSGRRETQYF. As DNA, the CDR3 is TGTGCCAGCACTCGTAGCGGGAGGAGAGAGACCCAGTACTTC.

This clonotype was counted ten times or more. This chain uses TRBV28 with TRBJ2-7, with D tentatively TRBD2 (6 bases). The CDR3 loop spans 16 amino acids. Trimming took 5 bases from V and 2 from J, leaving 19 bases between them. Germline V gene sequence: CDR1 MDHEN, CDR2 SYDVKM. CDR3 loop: CASSRARRVRAYEQYF. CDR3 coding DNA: TGTGCCAGCAGTAGGGCCCGGAGGGTTAGGGCCTACGAGCAGTACTTC. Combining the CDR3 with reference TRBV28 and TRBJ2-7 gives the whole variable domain DVKVTQSSRYLVKRTGEKVFLECVQDMDHENMFWYRQDPGLGLRLIYFSYDVKMKEKGDIPEGYSVSREKKERFSLILESASTNQTSMYLCASSRARRVRAYEQYFGPGTRLTVT.

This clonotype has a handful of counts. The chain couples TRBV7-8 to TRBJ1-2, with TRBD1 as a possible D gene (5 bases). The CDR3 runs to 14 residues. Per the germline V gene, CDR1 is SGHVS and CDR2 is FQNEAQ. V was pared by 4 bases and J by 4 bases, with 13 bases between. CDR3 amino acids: CASSSPGRGYGYTF. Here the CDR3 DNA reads TGTGCCAGCAGCTCACCAGGGCGCGGCTATGGCTACACCTTC.

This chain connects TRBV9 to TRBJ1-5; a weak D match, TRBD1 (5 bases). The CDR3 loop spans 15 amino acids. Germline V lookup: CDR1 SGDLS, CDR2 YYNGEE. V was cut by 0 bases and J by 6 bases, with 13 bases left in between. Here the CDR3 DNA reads TGTGCCAGCAGCGTAGATTCCAGGGACGGTCAGCCCCAGCATTTT. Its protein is CASSVDSRDGQPQHF. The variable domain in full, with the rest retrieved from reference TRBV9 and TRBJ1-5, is DSGVTQTPKHLITATGQRVTLRCSPRSGDLSVYWYQQSLDQGLQFLIQYYNGEERAKGNILERFSAQQFPDLHSELNLSSLELGDSALYFCASSVDSRDGQPQHFGDGTRLSIL.

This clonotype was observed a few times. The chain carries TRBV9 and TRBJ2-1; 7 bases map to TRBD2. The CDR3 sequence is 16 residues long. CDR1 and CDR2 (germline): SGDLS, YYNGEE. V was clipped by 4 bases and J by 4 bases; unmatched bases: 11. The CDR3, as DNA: TGTGCCAGCAGCAAAGGGGCGGGAGCCGGTTACAATGAGCAGTTCTTC. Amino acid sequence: CASSKGAGAGYNEQFF.

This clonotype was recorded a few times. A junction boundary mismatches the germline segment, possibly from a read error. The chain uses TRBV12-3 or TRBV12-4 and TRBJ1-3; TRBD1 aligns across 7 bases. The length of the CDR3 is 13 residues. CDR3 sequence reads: CGGRQGQENTIYF. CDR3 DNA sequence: TGCGGGGGTAGACAGGGCCAGGAGAACACCATATATTTT.

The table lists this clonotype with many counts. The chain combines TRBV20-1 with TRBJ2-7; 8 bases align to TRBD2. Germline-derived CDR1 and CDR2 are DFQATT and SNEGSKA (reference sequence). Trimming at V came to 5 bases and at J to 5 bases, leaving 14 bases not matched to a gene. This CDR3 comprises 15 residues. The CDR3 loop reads CSAWPREGGVHEQYF. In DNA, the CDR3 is TGCAGTGCTTGGCCTCGGGAGGGGGGGGTCCACGAGCAGTACTTC.